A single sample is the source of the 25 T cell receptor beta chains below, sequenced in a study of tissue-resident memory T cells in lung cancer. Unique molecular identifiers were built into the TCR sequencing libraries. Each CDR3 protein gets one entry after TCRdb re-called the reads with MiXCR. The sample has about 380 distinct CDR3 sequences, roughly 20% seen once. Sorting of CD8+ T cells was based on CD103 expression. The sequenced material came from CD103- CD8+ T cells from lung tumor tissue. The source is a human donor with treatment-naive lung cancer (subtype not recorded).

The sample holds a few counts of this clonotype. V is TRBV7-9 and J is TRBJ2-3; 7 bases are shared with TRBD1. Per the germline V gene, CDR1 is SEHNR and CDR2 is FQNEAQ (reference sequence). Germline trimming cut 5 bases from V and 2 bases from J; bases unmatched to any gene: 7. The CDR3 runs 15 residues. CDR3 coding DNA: TGTGCCAGCAGCGGTTCACAGGGGCTCACAGATACGCAGTATTTT. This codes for CASSGSQGLTDTQYF.

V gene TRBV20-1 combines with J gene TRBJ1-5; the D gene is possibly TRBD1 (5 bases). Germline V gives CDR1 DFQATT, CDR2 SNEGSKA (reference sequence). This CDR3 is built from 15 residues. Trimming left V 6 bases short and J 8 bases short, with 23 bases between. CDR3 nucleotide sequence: TGCAGTGCCACCTACGCAGGGAGGTTTTGGGAGCCCCAGCATTTT. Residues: CSATYAGRFWEPQHF.

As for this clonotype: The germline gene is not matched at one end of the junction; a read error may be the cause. CDR3 bases: TGTGCTAGCAGCTTAGGTGCTAGCGTGAGGGAGACCCAGTACTTC. This codes for CASSLGASVRETQYF. The chain joins TRBV7-7 to TRBJ2-5; tentative D call: TRBD2 (6 bases). Germline-derived CDR1 and CDR2 are SSHAT and FNYEAQ (reference sequence). The CDR3 is 15 residues long.

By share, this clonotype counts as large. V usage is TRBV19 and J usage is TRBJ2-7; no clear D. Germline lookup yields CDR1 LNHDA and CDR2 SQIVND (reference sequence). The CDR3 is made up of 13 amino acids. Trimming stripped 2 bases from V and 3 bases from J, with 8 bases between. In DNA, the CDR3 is TGTGCCAGTAGTATATTGAAAGGCTACGAGCAGTACTTC. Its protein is CASSILKGYEQYF.

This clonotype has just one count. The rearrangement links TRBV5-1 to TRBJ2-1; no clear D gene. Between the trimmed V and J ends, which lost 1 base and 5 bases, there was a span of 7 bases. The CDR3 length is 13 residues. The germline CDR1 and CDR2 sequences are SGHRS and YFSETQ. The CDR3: CASSLTEDNEQFF. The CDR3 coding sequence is TGCGCCAGCAGCTTGACAGAGGACAATGAGCAGTTCTTC.

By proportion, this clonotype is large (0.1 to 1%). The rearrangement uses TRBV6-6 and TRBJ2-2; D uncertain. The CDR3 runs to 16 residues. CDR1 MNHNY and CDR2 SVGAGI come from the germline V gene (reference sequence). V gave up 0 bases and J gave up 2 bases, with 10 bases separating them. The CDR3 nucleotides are TGTGCCAGCAGTTACTCGAGGTCAATTAACACCGGGGAGCTGTTTTTT. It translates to CASSYSRSINTGELFF.

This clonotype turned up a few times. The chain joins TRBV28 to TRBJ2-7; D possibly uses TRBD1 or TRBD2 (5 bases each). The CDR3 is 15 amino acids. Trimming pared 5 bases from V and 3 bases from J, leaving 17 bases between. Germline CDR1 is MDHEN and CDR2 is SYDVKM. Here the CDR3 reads CASSPQPGPFYEQYF. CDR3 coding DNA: TGTGCCAGCAGTCCACAACCGGGACCTTTCTACGAGCAGTACTTC.

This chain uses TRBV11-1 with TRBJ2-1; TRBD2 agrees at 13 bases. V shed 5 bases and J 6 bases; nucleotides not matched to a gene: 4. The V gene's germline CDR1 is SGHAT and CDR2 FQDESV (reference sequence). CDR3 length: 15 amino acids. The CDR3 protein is CASSRTSGGPNEQFF. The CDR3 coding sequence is TGTGCCAGCAGCCGGACTAGCGGGGGCCCCAATGAGCAGTTCTTC. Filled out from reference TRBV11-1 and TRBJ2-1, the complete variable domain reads EAEVAQSPRYKITEKSQAVAFWCDPISGHATLYWYRQILGQGPELLVQFQDESVVDDSQLPKDRFSAERLKGVDSTLKIQPAELGDSAMYLCASSRTSGGPNEQFFGPGTRLTVL.

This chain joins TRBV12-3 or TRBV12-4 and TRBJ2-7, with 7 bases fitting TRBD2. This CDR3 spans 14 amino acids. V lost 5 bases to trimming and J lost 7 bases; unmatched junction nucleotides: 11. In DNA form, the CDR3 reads TGTGCCAGCAGTATGACTAGCCGGACGGATGAGCAGTACTTC. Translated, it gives CASSMTSRTDEQYF.

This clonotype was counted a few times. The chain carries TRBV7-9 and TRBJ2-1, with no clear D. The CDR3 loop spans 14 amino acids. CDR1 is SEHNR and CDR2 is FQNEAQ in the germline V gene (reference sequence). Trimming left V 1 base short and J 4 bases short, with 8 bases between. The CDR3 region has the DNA TGTGCCAGCAGCTTAGAGGAGAGTTACAATGAGCAGTTCTTC. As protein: CASSLEESYNEQFF.

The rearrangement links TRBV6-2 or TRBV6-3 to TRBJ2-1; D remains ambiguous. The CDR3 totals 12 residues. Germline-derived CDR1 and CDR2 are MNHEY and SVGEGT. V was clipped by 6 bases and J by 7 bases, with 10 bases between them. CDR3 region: CASSNAWNEQFF. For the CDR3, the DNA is TGTGCCAGCAGCAACGCGTGGAATGAGCAGTTCTTC.

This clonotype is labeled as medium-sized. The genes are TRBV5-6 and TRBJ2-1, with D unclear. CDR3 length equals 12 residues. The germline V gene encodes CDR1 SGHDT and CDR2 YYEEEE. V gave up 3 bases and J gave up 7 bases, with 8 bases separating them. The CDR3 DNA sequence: TGTGCCAGCAGCTCCACTCAAAATGAGCAGTTCTTC. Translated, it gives CASSSTQNEQFF. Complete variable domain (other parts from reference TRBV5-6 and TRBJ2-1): DAGVTQSPTHLIKTRGQQVTLRCSPKSGHDTVSWYQQALGQGPQFIFQYYEEEERQRGNFPDRFSGHQFPNYSSELNVNALLLGDSALYLCASSSTQNEQFFGPGTRLTVL.

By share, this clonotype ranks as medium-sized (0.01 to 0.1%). This chain's CDR3 is CASSDTLGGGDTGELFF. In nucleotides, the CDR3 is TGTGCCAGCAGTGACACCCTCGGGGGGGGTGACACCGGGGAGCTGTTTTTT. The chain carries TRBV6-4 and TRBJ2-2, with 8 bases identical to TRBD2. V lost 2 bases and J lost 3; bases outside the gene matches: 8. The V gene's germline CDR1 is MRHNA and CDR2 SNTAGT. This CDR3 region has 17 residues.

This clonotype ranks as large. This CDR3 is CASMWGPRRGTEAFF. CDR3 sequence (DNA): TGCGCCAGCATGTGGGGGCCCCGGAGGGGCACTGAAGCTTTCTTT. This rearrangement joins TRBV10-2 to TRBJ1-1; D may be TRBD1 (6 bases). This CDR3 has 15 residues. Germline V lookup: CDR1 WSHSY, CDR2 SAAADI. The germline V and J ends were trimmed by 7 bases and 4 bases, with 19 bases remaining between them.

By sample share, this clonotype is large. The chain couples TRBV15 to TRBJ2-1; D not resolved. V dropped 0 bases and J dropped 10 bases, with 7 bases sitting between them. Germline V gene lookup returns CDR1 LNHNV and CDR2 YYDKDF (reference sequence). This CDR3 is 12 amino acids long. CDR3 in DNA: TGTGCCACCAGCAGAGACGGGCCGGAGCAGTTCTTC. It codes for CATSRDGPEQFF.

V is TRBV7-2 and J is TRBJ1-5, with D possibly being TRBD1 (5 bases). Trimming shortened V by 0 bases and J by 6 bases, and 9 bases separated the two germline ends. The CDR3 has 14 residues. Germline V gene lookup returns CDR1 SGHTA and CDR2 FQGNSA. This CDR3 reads CASSLARGGQPQHF. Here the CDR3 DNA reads TGTGCCAGCAGCTTAGCCCGGGGGGGTCAGCCCCAGCATTTT.

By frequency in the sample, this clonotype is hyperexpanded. The CDR3 bases are TGTGCCAGCAGTCATGGGACAGGAGATCCTAGTCGCTACGAGCAGTACTTC. Translated, it gives CASSHGTGDPSRYEQYF. The chain uses TRBV25-1 and TRBJ2-7; 8 bases agree with TRBD1. CDR1 and CDR2 from the germline V gene are MGHDK and SYGVNS. Trimming at V came to 5 bases and at J to 3 bases, leaving 15 bases not matched to a gene. The CDR3 has 17 residues.

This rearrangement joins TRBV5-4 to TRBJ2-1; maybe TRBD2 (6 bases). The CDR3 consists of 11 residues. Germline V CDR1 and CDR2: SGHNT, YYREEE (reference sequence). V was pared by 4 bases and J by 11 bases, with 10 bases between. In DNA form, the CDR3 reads TGTGCCAGCAGCCTGCTAGCGCAGCAGTTCTTC. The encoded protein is CASSLLAQQFF.

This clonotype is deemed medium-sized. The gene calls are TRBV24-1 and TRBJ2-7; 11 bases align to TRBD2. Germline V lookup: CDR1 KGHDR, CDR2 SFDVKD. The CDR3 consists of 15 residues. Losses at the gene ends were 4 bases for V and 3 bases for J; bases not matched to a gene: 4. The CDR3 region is CATSDPTSGSYEQYF. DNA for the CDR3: TGTGCCACCAGTGACCCCACTAGCGGGAGCTACGAGCAGTACTTC.

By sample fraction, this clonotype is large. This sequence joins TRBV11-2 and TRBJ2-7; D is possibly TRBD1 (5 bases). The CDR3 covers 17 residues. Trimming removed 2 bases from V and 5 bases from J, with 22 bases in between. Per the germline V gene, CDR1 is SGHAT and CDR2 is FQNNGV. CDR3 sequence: CASSLSIGTGTFDEQYF. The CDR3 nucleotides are TGTGCCAGCAGCTTAAGCATAGGCACAGGCACCTTTGACGAGCAGTACTTC.

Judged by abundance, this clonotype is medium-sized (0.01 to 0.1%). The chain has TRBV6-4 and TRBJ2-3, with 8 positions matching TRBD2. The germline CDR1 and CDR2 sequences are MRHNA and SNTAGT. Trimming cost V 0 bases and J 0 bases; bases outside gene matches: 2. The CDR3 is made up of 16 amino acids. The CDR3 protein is CASSDSLADSTDTQYF. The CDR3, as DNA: TGTGCCAGCAGTGACTCACTAGCGGATAGCACAGATACGCAGTATTTT.

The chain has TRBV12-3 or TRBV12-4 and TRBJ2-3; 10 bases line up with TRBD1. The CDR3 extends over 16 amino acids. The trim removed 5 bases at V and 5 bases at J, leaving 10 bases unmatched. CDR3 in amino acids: CASSPWDRGLQDTQYF. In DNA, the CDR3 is TGTGCCAGCAGTCCATGGGACAGGGGATTGCAAGATACGCAGTATTTT.

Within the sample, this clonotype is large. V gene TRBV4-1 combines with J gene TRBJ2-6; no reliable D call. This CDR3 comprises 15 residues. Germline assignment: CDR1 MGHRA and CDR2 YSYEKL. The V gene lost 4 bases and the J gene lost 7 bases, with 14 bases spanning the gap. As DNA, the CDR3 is TGCGCCAGCAGCCTTCCAACAGCCGGCGCCAACGTCCTGACTTTC. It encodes CASSLPTAGANVLTF.

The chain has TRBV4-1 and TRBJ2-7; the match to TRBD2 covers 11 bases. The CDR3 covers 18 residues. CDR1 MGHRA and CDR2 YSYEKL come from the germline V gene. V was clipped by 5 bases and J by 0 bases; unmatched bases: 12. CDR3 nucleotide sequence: TGCGCCAGCAGCGCCCCGGAGAAACTAGCGGGAGTCTCCTACGAGCAGTACTTC. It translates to CASSAPEKLAGVSYEQYF.

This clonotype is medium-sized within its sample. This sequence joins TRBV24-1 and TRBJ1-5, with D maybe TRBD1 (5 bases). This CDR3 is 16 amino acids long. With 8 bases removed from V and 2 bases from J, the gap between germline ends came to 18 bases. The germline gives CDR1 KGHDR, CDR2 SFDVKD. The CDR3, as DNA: TGTGCCACCATTCGGACCGGGGGTGCTGGCAATCAGCCCCAGCATTTT. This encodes CATIRTGGAGNQPQHF.